A selection of T cell receptor beta chains follows, all from one sample in a study of blood T cell repertoires in COVID-19. Data came from immunoSEQ multiplex PCR; TCRdb stores just in-frame clones and leaves some out. The sample includes 200,000 to 250,000 clones, around 83% of them seen just once. Source material: peripheral blood. These receptors came from a man aged 50 or older with active or convalescent COVID-19. Each CDR3 is given with its conserved first and last residue. Each record gives: J gene, CDR3 length, D gene, clone size, V gene, CDR3 protein, CDR3 DNA. The D gene is left open where the match is weak. Where a row states a size, it is once, few, many or the class of an expanded clone; other rows omit it.

j_gene: TRBJ2-2; len: 14; d_gene: .; abundance: .; v_gene: TRBV2; CDR3aa: CASVLQTNTGELFF; CDR3nt: TGTGCCAGCGTTCTTCAAACTAACACCGGGGAGCTGTTTTTT
j_gene: TRBJ1-5; len: 12; d_gene: .; abundance: few; v_gene: TRBV28; CDR3aa: CASRASREPQHF; CDR3nt: TGTGCCAGCAGAGCATCCAGGGAGCCCCAGCATTTT
j_gene: TRBJ2-3; len: 16; d_gene: TRBD2; abundance: .; v_gene: TRBV4-2; CDR3aa: CASSQVTSGRTDTQYF; CDR3nt: TGTGCCAGCAGCCAAGTAACTAGCGGGAGGACAGATACGCAGTATTTT
j_gene: TRBJ1-1; len: 13; d_gene: TRBD1; abundance: .; v_gene: TRBV7-3; CDR3aa: CASSRTGLSEAFF; CDR3nt: TGTGCCAGCAGCCGGACAGGTTTGAGTGAAGCTTTCTTT
j_gene: TRBJ2-2; len: 15; d_gene: TRBD2; abundance: .; v_gene: TRBV11-3; CDR3aa: CASSSSGANTGELFF; CDR3nt: TGTGCCAGCAGCTCTAGCGGGGCGAACACCGGGGAGCTGTTTTTT
j_gene: TRBJ1-6; len: 17; d_gene: TRBD1; abundance: .; v_gene: TRBV7-8; CDR3aa: CASSLTPTGPNNSPLHF; CDR3nt: TGTGCCAGCAGCCTGACGCCGACAGGGCCGAATAATTCACCCCTCCACTTT
j_gene: TRBJ1-1; len: 15; d_gene: .; abundance: once; v_gene: TRBV19; CDR3aa: CASSATGTPNTEAFF; CDR3nt: TGTGCCAGTAGTGCTACAGGGACCCCGAACACTGAAGCTTTCTTT
j_gene: TRBJ2-5; len: 14; d_gene: .; abundance: .; v_gene: TRBV7-9; CDR3aa: CASSFAASQETQYF; CDR3nt: TGTGCCAGCAGCTTTGCGGCCTCCCAAGAGACCCAGTACTTC
j_gene: TRBJ1-2; len: 16; d_gene: .; abundance: .; v_gene: TRBV6-2/TRBV6-3; CDR3aa: CASSYPAGGGSSGYTF; CDR3nt: TGTGCCAGCAGTTACCCTGCGGGGGGCGGCTCTTCTGGCTACACCTTC
j_gene: TRBJ2-7; len: 18; d_gene: TRBD2; abundance: .; v_gene: TRBV4-2; CDR3aa: CASSQVAGGTRRSYEQYF; CDR3nt: TGTGCCAGCAGCCAAGTTGCGGGGGGGACTAGGAGATCCTACGAGCAGTACTTC
j_gene: TRBJ2-5; len: 11; d_gene: .; abundance: few; v_gene: TRBV2; CDR3aa: CASSEQETQYF; CDR3nt: TGTGCCAGCAGTGAGCAGGAGACCCAGTACTTC
j_gene: TRBJ2-7; len: 13; d_gene: .; abundance: few; v_gene: TRBV19; CDR3aa: CASGGVNSYEQYF; CDR3nt: TGTGCCAGTGGCGGGGTGAACTCCTACGAGCAGTACTTC
j_gene: TRBJ1-3; len: 16; d_gene: TRBD1; abundance: once; v_gene: TRBV30; CDR3aa: CAWSEGQDHSGNTIYF; CDR3nt: TGTGCCTGGAGTGAGGGACAGGACCACTCTGGAAACACCATATATTTT
j_gene: TRBJ1-3; len: 14; d_gene: .; abundance: few; v_gene: TRBV25-1; CDR3aa: CASSEERTGNTIYF; CDR3nt: TGTGCCAGCAGTGAAGAGCGAACTGGAAACACCATATATTTT
j_gene: TRBJ1-2; len: 16; d_gene: .; abundance: .; v_gene: TRBV7-2; CDR3aa: CASSSPTAASSYGYTF; CDR3nt: TGTGCCAGCAGCTCCCCGACAGCCGCCTCCTCTTATGGCTACACCTTC
j_gene: TRBJ1-1; len: 11; d_gene: .; abundance: .; v_gene: TRBV29-1; CDR3aa: CSVDGSTEAFF; CDR3nt: TGCAGCGTTGATGGCAGCACTGAAGCTTTCTTT
j_gene: TRBJ1-1; len: 16; d_gene: TRBD1; abundance: .; v_gene: TRBV28; CDR3aa: CASSLAGQPPSTEAFF; CDR3nt: TGTGCCAGCAGTTTAGCGGGACAGCCTCCTTCCACTGAAGCTTTCTTT
j_gene: TRBJ2-7; len: 15; d_gene: .; abundance: .; v_gene: TRBV3-1/TRBV3-2; CDR3aa: CASSQGTAYHYEQYF; CDR3nt: TGTGCCAGCAGCCAAGGGACAGCCTACCACTACGAGCAGTACTTC
j_gene: TRBJ2-7; len: 15; d_gene: TRBD1; abundance: .; v_gene: TRBV5-5; CDR3aa: CASSKARDRVNEQYF; CDR3nt: TGTGCCAGCAGCAAGGCGAGGGACAGGGTCAACGAGCAGTACTTC
j_gene: TRBJ1-2; len: 13; d_gene: TRBD1; abundance: few; v_gene: TRBV4-3; CDR3aa: CASSPNRGLGYTF; CDR3nt: TGCGCCAGCAGCCCGAACAGGGGGCTCGGCTACACCTTC
j_gene: TRBJ1-1; len: 13; d_gene: .; abundance: .; v_gene: TRBV27; CDR3aa: CASSLRSQGEAFF; CDR3nt: TGTGCCAGCAGTTTACGGTCCCAGGGAGAAGCTTTCTTT
j_gene: TRBJ1-1; len: 18; d_gene: .; abundance: .; v_gene: TRBV28; CDR3aa: CASTLGRGLNIGNTEAFF; CDR3nt: TGTGCCAGCACCTTAGGGCGGGGGCTTAATATTGGCAACACTGAAGCTTTCTTT
j_gene: TRBJ1-1; len: 13; d_gene: .; abundance: .; v_gene: TRBV6-5; CDR3aa: CASSAMVITEAFF; CDR3nt: TGTGCCAGCAGCGCTATGGTGATCACTGAAGCTTTCTTT
j_gene: TRBJ2-4; len: 16; d_gene: TRBD2; abundance: .; v_gene: TRBV15; CDR3aa: CATSRAGDGGENIQYF; CDR3nt: TGTGCCACCAGCAGAGCTGGGGACGGGGGGGAAAACATTCAGTACTTC
j_gene: TRBJ2-7; len: 16; d_gene: TRBD1; abundance: .; v_gene: TRBV6-6; CDR3aa: CASSRNRDRGPHEQYF; CDR3nt: TGTGCCAGCAGTCGTAACCGGGACAGGGGGCCCCACGAGCAGTACTTC
j_gene: TRBJ1-2; len: 15; d_gene: TRBD1; abundance: once; v_gene: TRBV3-1/TRBV3-2; CDR3aa: CASSQAPGTGSGYTF; CDR3nt: TGTGCCAGCAGCCAAGCACCCGGGACAGGCTCTGGCTACACCTTC
j_gene: TRBJ2-6; len: 15; d_gene: .; abundance: .; v_gene: TRBV28; CDR3aa: CASSTDSSGANVLTF; CDR3nt: TGTGCCAGCAGTACCGACAGTTCTGGGGCCAACGTCCTGACTTTC
j_gene: TRBJ1-2; len: 15; d_gene: .; abundance: .; v_gene: TRBV19; CDR3aa: CASSILGGPDYGYTF; CDR3nt: TGTGCCAGTAGTATTCTGGGGGGGCCCGACTATGGCTACACCTTC
j_gene: TRBJ2-2; len: 11; d_gene: .; abundance: .; v_gene: TRBV5-1; CDR3aa: CASSHGGELFF; CDR3nt: TGCGCCAGCAGCCACGGGGGGGAGCTGTTTTTT